This entry features one TCR beta chain sequence. Its antigen is unidentified. This specimen belongs to a study of cytomegalovirus exposure and HLA in healthy donors. General study results and limits: A missense variant in DCLRE1C was later tied to TCR beta V- and J-gene trimming. Investigators reported more than 150 TCR beta chains as tied to cytomegalovirus.

Germline trimming cut 7 bases from V and 2 bases from J; bases unmatched to any gene: 6. There are 13 residues in the CDR3. Per germline, CDR1 GTSNPN and CDR2 SVGIG (reference sequence). In the PCR, 60 Vbeta and 13 Jbeta primers were used. The assay was immunoSEQ multiplex PCR, and TCRdb's table has in-frame clones only and misses some. Of 50,000 or so clones listed, about three quarters are singletons. This chain links TRBV30 with TRBJ1-1; 8 bases line up with TRBD1. This receptor was taken from a woman aged 40 to 49 in good health and CMV-seropositive. Sequencing used PBMCs. The CDR3 reads CASQTGANTEAFF. CDR3 DNA sequence: TGTGCCTCTCAGACAGGGGCAAACACTGAAGCTTTCTTT.